Included here is one T cell receptor (beta chain) sequence, with context. Authors' analysis steps: Reference gene primer amplification gave nucleated cell count estimates. Clones were read by immunoSEQ multiplex PCR, and TCRdb kept only the in-frame ones, dropping some. The V and J calls and clone size are taken from that table; D and trimming were inferred from the DNA. The table lists just over 50,000 clones, about nine tenths of them singletons. This specimen belongs to a study of blood T cell repertoires in COVID-19. Study-wide background: Material from acute and convalescent COVID-19 was sourced from the United States, Italy and Spain.

Deletions cut 3 bases from V and 3 bases from J, with 11 bases between. This CDR3 contains 15 residues. Per the germline V gene, CDR1 is PRHDT and CDR2 is FYEKMQ (reference sequence). This clonotype originated in a man aged 70-80 years with acute or convalescent COVID-19. The chain combines TRBV13 with TRBJ1-4; a weak D match, TRBD1 (6 bases). The sequencing sample was made of peripheral blood. The chain's CDR3 is CASSLNRDPNEKLFF. CDR3 DNA sequence: TGTGCCAGCAGCTTGAACAGGGATCCTAATGAAAAACTGTTTTTT.